The entry below describes one T cell receptor beta chain. The target antigen is unknown. The record originates from a study of shared clonotypes between healthy human individuals. The naive CD8 subset, CD45RO-negative cells positively selected for CCR7, excluded terminally differentiated effector memory CD45RA+ cells. Study findings and constraints: Sampling included only blood; tissue repertoires likely differ. Since donors were few, the genetic and exposure-history diversity represented was limited.

The method was immunoSEQ multiplex PCR; TCRdb's version includes in-frame clones alone and lacks a portion of them. The table lists roughly 2,000,000 clones, around 96% of them singletons, with 1.2% in the top ten. Per germline, CDR1 MNHEY and CDR2 SVGAGI. The ends lost 6 bases at V and 6 bases at J; junction bases unmatched: 5. The CDR3 is 13 amino acids. This sequence was found in a man younger than 30 in good health. This chain uses TRBV6-5 with TRBJ2-7, with 10 nucleotides matching TRBD2. Sequenced sample: naive CD8+ T cells sorted from blood. CDR3 DNA sequence: TGTGCCAGCAGCCTAGCGGGAGCGGGCGAGCAGTACTTC. Translated: CASSLAGAGEQYF.